This TCR beta chain was identified in a study of T cell responses to AZD1222 COVID-19 vaccine. TCRdb keeps only in-frame clones here, not all; method: immunoSEQ multiplex PCR. The data hold about 170,000 clones, with over 85% observed a single time. Whole-study findings and limits: Rises in breadth and depth of Spike-specific TCRs came after two AZD1222 doses.

This clone was recorded a few times. Its antigen remains unknown. V shed 5 bases and J shed 5 bases, with 15 bases lying between them. The V gene's germline CDR1 is LNHNV and CDR2 YYDKDF (reference sequence). The CDR3 length is 14 residues. The origin of this receptor is an adult in good health. The chain is built from TRBV15 and TRBJ1-2, with a tentative D call TRBD1 (5 bases). The source was peripheral blood, collected on day 0 of AZD1222 vaccination. The CDR3 protein is CATSWGGVGYGYTF. For the CDR3, the DNA is TGTGCCACCAGCTGGGGCGGAGTGGGGTATGGCTACACCTTC.